This TCR beta chain came from a study of Graves' ophthalmopathy and Graves' hyperthyroidism. TCR beta CDR3 amplification used RNA transcripts. First-round RT-PCR relied on HTBI primers, and a second-round multiplex PCR came next. Each CDR3 protein gets one entry after TCRdb re-called the multiplex PCR reads with MiXCR. The sample records 500,000 to 800,000 distinct CDR3 sequences, over 40% being singletons. The length of the CDR3 is 16 residues. CDR1 LNHDA and CDR2 SQIVND come from the germline V gene (reference sequence). J was trimmed by 1 base and V by 0 bases; bases with no gene match: 5. Isolation of PBMCs was performed using around 9.5 ml of fresh peripheral blood.

Source material: peripheral blood. The chain is built from TRBV19 and TRBJ1-1; the match to TRBD1 covers 7 bases. The sequence derives from an adult man with Graves' ophthalmopathy. The CDR3 is CASSIDRGAKNTEAFF. Written as DNA, the CDR3 is TGTGCCAGTAGTATAGACAGGGGGGCCAAGAACACTGAAGCTTTCTTT.